Listed below are T cell receptor beta chains from one sample, sequenced in a study of CD8 T cell repertoires and HIV-1 epitope variants. Only in-frame clones appear in the TCRdb table, and some are missing; sequencing was by immunoSEQ multiplex PCR. The sample has under 100,000 clones, over 70% seen once. Sequencing used uncultured baseline CD8+ T cells from peripheral blood mononuclear cells (PBMCs). Receptor source: a male donor with HIV. The CDR3 runs from the conserved cysteine through the conserved F or W.

v_gene	j_gene	len	CDR3aa
TRBV7-2	TRBJ2-7	15	CASSFDRASSYEQYF
TRBV28	TRBJ1-4	16	CASSSTTVRFNEKLFF
TRBV6-1	TRBJ2-5	17	CASSEMGRDSALETQYF
TRBV18	TRBJ1-2	15	CASSLETGGNRGYTF
TRBV5-5	TRBJ1-1	14	CASTIDRGATEAFF
TRBV27	TRBJ1-5	16	CASRSGGRGSNQPQHF
TRBV5-4	TRBJ1-5	13	CASSREAGQPQHF
TRBV19	TRBJ2-3	11	CASSPSDTQYF
TRBV5-6	TRBJ2-7	14	CASRRTTGDHEQYF
TRBV6-5	TRBJ2-7	15	CASSSGRPSSYEQYF
TRBV10-3	TRBJ1-3	12	CAIGGAGNTIYF
TRBV2	TRBJ2-5	15	CASRILAGVQETQYF
TRBV7-2	TRBJ2-2	13	CASSLGYTGELFF
TRBV5-1	TRBJ2-1	14	CASSLATSAHEQFF
TRBV5-1	TRBJ2-1	14	CASSPRTSGGEQFF
TRBV27	TRBJ1-6	15	CASSLVGALHSPLHF
TRBV5-1	TRBJ2-3	12	CASSQSTDTQYF
TRBV4-2	TRBJ2-3	13	CASSQRFRDTQYF
TRBV5-1	TRBJ2-1	16	CASSFIAGTSYNEQFF
TRBV10-2	TRBJ1-5	17	CASSDLRGEMGNQPQHF
TRBV6-6	TRBJ1-1	14	CATYPGEANTEAFF
TRBV28	TRBJ1-1	13	CASSLSGPTEAFF
TRBV19	TRBJ2-1	15	CASSPYRDYDNEQFF
TRBV5-6	TRBJ1-2	18	CASIILRDRGRGGYGYTF
TRBV5-1	TRBJ2-7	14	CASSFGLAADEQYF
TRBV15	TRBJ2-4	16	CATSTGGGQGQNIQYF
TRBV4-1	TRBJ1-4	16	CASSQEGDRVFEKLFF
TRBV30	TRBJ1-2	12	CAWGDRNYGYTF
TRBV7-2	TRBJ1-2	15	CASSSDPQGNYGYTF
TRBV7-9	TRBJ2-5	15	CASSLATGGRETQYF
TRBV6-5	TRBJ1-4	12	CASKGDNEKLFF
TRBV28	TRBJ2-5	17	CASSPLAGLGGQETQYF
TRBV11-3	TRBJ2-1	15	CASSLDFGAYNEQFF
TRBV2	TRBJ2-7	13	CASSIPGTYEQYF
TRBV10-2	TRBJ1-2	16	CASSERRDSPNYGYTF
TRBV6-5	TRBJ2-2	14	CASRGHANTGELFF